This passage covers 9 T cell receptor beta chains from one sample sequenced in a study of T cell clonality in common variable immunodeficiency. Here immunoSEQ multiplex PCR was the method, and the copy in TCRdb shows in-frame clones only, minus some. This sample includes tens of thousands of clones with no singletons; its ten biggest clones take up approximately 3.6%. The source material was peripheral blood mononuclear cells. These receptors came from a person aged 18 to 70 in good health.

In this sample, this clone turned up a few times. Read data end 3 residues before the CDR3 end; the end is taken from the germline J gene. The rearrangement links TRBV11-1 to TRBJ2-7; D is undetermined. Germline V CDR1 and CDR2: SGHAT, FQDESV (reference sequence). Trimming took off 2 bases at V and 3 bases at J, with 14 bases between the two ends. CDR3 length: 15 residues. The CDR3 reads CASSLTQNRHYEQYF. The DNA read from the CDR3 is TGTGCCAGCAGCTTAACCCAAAACAGACACTACGAG.

At least ten counts were recorded for this clone. The sequenced part of the CDR3 DNA is TGCAGTGCTAGAGATGGGTCTAGCGGGAGCTACGAG. The encoded protein is CSARDGSSGSYE. The complete CDR3 reads CSARDGSSGSYEQYF. This chain joins TRBV20-1 and TRBJ2-7; the match to TRBD2 covers 10 bases. The missing CDR3 end, 3 residues past where the read stops, is filled in from the germline J gene. Trimming cost V 0 bases and J 3 bases; bases outside gene matches: 5. Germline CDR1 reads DFQATT; CDR2 reads SNEGSKA (reference sequence). The CDR3 has 15 residues.

This clone has a count of ten or more. The sequence runs out 3 residues before the end of the CDR3; the remainder is reconstructed from the germline J gene. The chain couples TRBV20-1 to TRBJ2-7; D is unresolved. The CDR3 length is 11 residues. The germline gives CDR1 DFQATT, CDR2 SNEGSKA (reference sequence). The V end was cut by 0 bases, the J end by 2 bases, with 2 bases between. The CDR3 loop reads CSARDAYEQYF. CDR3 DNA, as far as it was read: TGCAGTGCTAGAGACGCCTACGAG.

This clone occurred a few times. The read ends 3 residues early relative to the CDR3; the germline J gene fills the gap. This chain uses TRBV7-9 with TRBJ1-1, with 7 bases matching TRBD1. The CDR3 has 15 amino acids. Germline V lookup: CDR1 SEHNR, CDR2 FQNEAQ (reference sequence). V was pared by 5 bases and J by 5 bases, with 11 bases of the junction left unmatched. The CDR3 loop reads CASSDYPGGGTEAFF. CDR3 bases read: TGTGCCAGCAGCGATTACCCAGGGGGAGGTACTGAA. Full variable domain (missing parts from reference TRBV7-9 and TRBJ1-1): DTGVSQNPRHKITKRGQNVTFRCDPISEHNRLYWYRQTLGQGPEFLTYFQNEAQLEKSRLLSDRFSAERPKGSFSTLEIQRTEQGDSAMYLCASSDYPGGGTEAFFGQGTRLTVV.

This clone was recorded at least ten times. From the germline J gene comes the end of the CDR3, since the read stops 3 residues before it. The chain joins TRBV6-1 to TRBJ1-1; D perhaps matches TRBD1 (6 bases). V lost 4 bases and J 6 bases, leaving 21 bases between the germline ends. The CDR3 runs 16 residues. Germline CDR1 and CDR2: MNHNS and SASEGT. CDR3 in amino acids: CASSVIRGRAAAEAFF. Incomplete CDR3 DNA: TGTGCCAGCAGTGTAATCAGGGGACGCGCGGCTGCTGAA.

Turning to this clone: Coverage ceases 3 residues before the CDR3 finishes, and the germline J gene fills in the end. The V and J genes are TRBV2 and TRBJ1-5, with TRBD1 as a possible D gene (5 bases). Germline CDR1 SNHLY, CDR2 FYNNEI. The CDR3 is made up of 15 amino acids. V lost 7 bases to trimming and J lost 1 base, with 14 bases between them. The CDR3 DNA, read in part, is TGTGCCAGCACGGTGGAGGGGTCGAGCAATCAGCCC. It encodes CASTVEGSSNQP. The whole CDR3 sequence is CASTVEGSSNQPQHF.

In its sample, this clone was seen many times. The CDR3 end falls 3 residues outside the read, so it is completed with the germline J gene. The rearrangement links TRBV7-6 to TRBJ2-1; TRBD1 matches 7 bases. CDR1 and CDR2 (germline): SGHVS, FNYEAQ. The CDR3 is 15 amino acids. V shed 4 bases and J 0 bases; nucleotides not matched to a gene: 3. The covered CDR3 bases are TGTGCCAGCAGCTCGGGACAGAGCTCCTACAATGAG. It encodes CASSSGQSSYNE. The entire CDR3 is CASSSGQSSYNEQFF. The variable domain in full, with the rest retrieved from reference TRBV7-6 and TRBJ2-1, is GAGVSQSPRYKVTKRGQDVALRCDPISGHVSLYWYRQALGQGPEFLTYFNYEAQQDKSGLPNDRFSAERPEGSISTLTIQRTEQRDSAMYRCASSSGQSSYNEQFFGPGTRLTVL.

In its sample, this clone was seen many times. The CDR3 is cut off 3 residues early in the read; its end comes from the germline J gene. V gene TRBV19 combines with J gene TRBJ2-1, with TRBD2 matching over 13 bases. Germline CDR1 reads LNHDA; CDR2 reads SQIVND (reference sequence). This CDR3 is built from 17 residues. The ends lost 1 base at V and 4 bases at J; junction bases unmatched: 4. The CDR3 here is CASSIGTSGSLYNEQFF. The sequenced CDR3 bases are TGTGCCAGTAGTATAGGGACTAGCGGGAGTCTGTACAATGAG.

This clone was seen at least ten times. The read stops 3 residues short of the end of the CDR3; the missing end is completed from the germline J gene. The chain couples TRBV19 to TRBJ1-3; D gene unclear. The CDR3 contains 17 residues. V was pared by 2 bases and J by 0 bases, with 14 bases between. Germline-derived CDR1 and CDR2 are LNHDA and SQIVND (reference sequence). The part of the CDR3 DNA that was read is TGTGCCAGTAGTATACCCAGCGTGGATTACTCTGGAAACACC. Protein sequence: CASSIPSVDYSGNT. The entire CDR3 protein is CASSIPSVDYSGNTIYF. Drawing the rest from reference TRBV19 and TRBJ1-3, the complete variable domain is DGGITQSPKYLFRKEGQNVTLSCEQNLNHDAMYWYRQDPGQGLRLIYYSQIVNDFQKGDIAEGYSVSREKKESFPLTVTSAQKNPTAFYLCASSIPSVDYSGNTIYFGEGSWLTVV.